This T cell receptor (beta chain) comes out of a study of cytomegalovirus exposure and HLA in healthy donors. Study background: The roughly 120 million unique TCR beta sequences, from 150 million to 200 million T cells, were found by an earlier analysis.

CDR1 and CDR2 from the germline V gene are MNHNY and SVGAGI (reference sequence). The CDR3 sequence is 13 residues long. The V end was cut by 2 bases, the J end by 11 bases, with 15 bases between. The PCR made use of 60 Vbeta and 13 Jbeta primers. The data were produced by immunoSEQ multiplex PCR, yet TCRdb's version contains in-frame clones alone and is incomplete. The sample yields about 200,000 clones, 82% seen once. This clone was counted only a few times. This receptor was identified in a boy younger than 10 in good health and CMV-seronegative. Sequenced sample: PBMCs. J is TRBJ1-2 and V is TRBV6-6, with D unresolved. CDR3 nucleotide sequence: TGTGCCAGCAGTTACCTGGGCTCTTCCGTTTACACCTTC. This codes for CASSYLGSSVYTF.